This T cell receptor beta chain was identified during a study of shared clonotypes between healthy human individuals. Template amounts of roughly 280 ng DNA, tens of thousands of T cell genomes, were employed in unsorted PBMC replicate PCRs. The protocol was immunoSEQ multiplex PCR, while the TCRdb copy is restricted to in-frame clones and leaves out a portion. Of approximately 470,000 clones in the sample, 81% were seen once. Germline CDR1 is GTSNPN and CDR2 is SVGIG (reference sequence). This CDR3 contains 17 residues. J lost 0 bases, V lost 2 bases, and 7 bases had no gene match. Input material: PBMCs. The sequence derives from a woman aged 40-49 years in good health. Some clones in this sample may be carry-over from other donors' samples. The chain carries TRBV30 and TRBJ1-1; TRBD1 matches at 12 bases. CDR3 in amino acids: CAWSRRGTGGLNTEAFF. Written as DNA, the CDR3 is TGTGCCTGGAGTCGAAGGGGGACAGGGGGCTTGAACACTGAAGCTTTCTTT.